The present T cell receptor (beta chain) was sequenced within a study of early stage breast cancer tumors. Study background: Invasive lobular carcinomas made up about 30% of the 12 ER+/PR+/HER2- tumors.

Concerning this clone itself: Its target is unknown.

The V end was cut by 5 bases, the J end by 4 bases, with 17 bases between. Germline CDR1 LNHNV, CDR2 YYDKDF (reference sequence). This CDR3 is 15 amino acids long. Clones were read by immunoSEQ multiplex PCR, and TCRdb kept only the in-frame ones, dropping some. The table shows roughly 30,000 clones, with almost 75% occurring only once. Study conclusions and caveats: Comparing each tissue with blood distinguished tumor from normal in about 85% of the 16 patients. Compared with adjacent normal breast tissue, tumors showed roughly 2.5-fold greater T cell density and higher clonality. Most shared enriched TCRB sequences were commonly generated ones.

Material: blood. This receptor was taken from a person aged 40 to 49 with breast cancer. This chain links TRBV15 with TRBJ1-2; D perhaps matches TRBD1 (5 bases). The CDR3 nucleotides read TGTGCCACCAGCGCTGCGCTGGGGCCAGTCTATGGCTACACCTTC. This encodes CATSAALGPVYGYTF.